This T cell receptor beta chain stems from a study of human T cells and chemical hapten exposure. Regarding the study as a whole: Expanded TCRs grouped into significantly more large CDR3 similarity clusters than controls produced.

Time point indicated: patch test 3, about 24 weeks after DPC sensitization. Treatment given: therapeutic diphenylcyclopropenone sensitization with weekly scalp DPC. This clonotype has more than one count but fewer than ten. Its antigen is still unknown. V was clipped by 5 bases and J by 4 bases, with 9 bases between them. CDR1 and CDR2 from the germline V gene are SEHNR and FQNEAQ (reference sequence). This CDR3 comprises 13 residues. TCRdb reanalysed the RACE reads using MiXCR and keeps one entry per CDR3 protein. The table shows 62,000 or so distinct CDR3 sequences, with more than 9.5% occurring only once.

The gene calls are TRBV7-9 and TRBJ2-1, with no clear D. The source is a woman aged 30 to 39 with alopecia areata. Some clones in this sample may be carry-over from other donors' samples. Specimen: whole blood, collected in connection with sensitization to the hapten diphenylcyclopropenone (DPC). The CDR3 sequence is CASSEIKYNEQFF. The CDR3 DNA is TGTGCCAGCAGCGAAATTAAGTACAATGAGCAGTTCTTC. The full variable domain, rest sourced from reference TRBV7-9 and TRBJ2-1, is DTGVSQNPRHKITKRGQNVTFRCDPISEHNRLYWYRQTLGQGPEFLTYFQNEAQLEKSRLLSDRFSAERPKGSFSTLEIQRTEQGDSAMYLCASSEIKYNEQFFGPGTRLTVL.